Included here is one T cell receptor (beta chain) sequence, with context. Its target is unknown. Sequencing was performed with immunoSEQ multiplex PCR; in TCRdb, only in-frame clones are kept and a portion is missing. The data show roughly 68,000 clones, around 93% seen once. The germline V gene has CDR1 LNHDA and CDR2 SQIVND (reference sequence). J lost 5 bases, V lost 4 bases, and 2 bases had no gene match. CDR3 length: 13 amino acids. The source of the sample is a study of OX40 agonist ivuxolimab in advanced cancers. Across the whole study: Among those enrolled, mean age was about 63 years (range roughly 20 to 85) and roughly 84% were male.

Whole-study findings and limits: Low clonal expansion, among the lowest seen, marked partial responders at 0.1-3.0 mg/kg. Both blood CD4+ and CD8+ T cells showed clonal growth by week 6 at 0.1 to 3.0 mg/kg. On average, CD8+ T cells showed a greater number of expanded clones than CD4+.

V is TRBV19 and J is TRBJ2-5; 9 positions match TRBD2. The sample was CD4+ or CD8+ T cells sorted from blood, taken in a trial of the OX40 agonist ivuxolimab. This clonotype was obtained from an adult with an advanced solid tumor such as melanoma, head and neck, liver or kidney cancer. The DNA for the CDR3 is TGTGCCAGTAGTAGCGGGAGGGGGGAGACCCAGTACTTC. Translation gives CASSSGRGETQYF.